This TCR beta chain was captured by sequencing in a study of identical twins. There are a few counts of this clonotype. The CDR3 extends over 12 amino acids. CDR1 is SQVTM and CDR2 is ANQGSEA in the germline V gene. V was trimmed by 4 bases and J by 2 bases, leaving 8 bases between them. Healthy Caucasians alone served as donors. Each CDR3 protein is one row after TCRdb ran MiXCR on the 5' RACE reads. The sample lists about 690,000 distinct CDR3 sequences; 21% were seen once. This same sample was also taken into another study, of T cells expressing NK-cell markers. That source notes: Obtained from sorted CD3+CD56+NKG2C+, CD3+CD56+NKG2C- and CD3+CD56-NKG2C+ T cells were the TCR beta repertoires. Seven sequenced donors out of eight were HCMV-seropositive, one seronegative.

This receptor was obtained from a woman under 30 in good health. Sequencing used PBMCs. The rearrangement uses TRBV29-1 and TRBJ2-5; tentatively, D is TRBD1 (5 bases). CDR3 region: CSVGDRQETQYF. DNA of the CDR3: TGCAGCGTTGGAGACAGACAAGAGACCCAGTACTTC.